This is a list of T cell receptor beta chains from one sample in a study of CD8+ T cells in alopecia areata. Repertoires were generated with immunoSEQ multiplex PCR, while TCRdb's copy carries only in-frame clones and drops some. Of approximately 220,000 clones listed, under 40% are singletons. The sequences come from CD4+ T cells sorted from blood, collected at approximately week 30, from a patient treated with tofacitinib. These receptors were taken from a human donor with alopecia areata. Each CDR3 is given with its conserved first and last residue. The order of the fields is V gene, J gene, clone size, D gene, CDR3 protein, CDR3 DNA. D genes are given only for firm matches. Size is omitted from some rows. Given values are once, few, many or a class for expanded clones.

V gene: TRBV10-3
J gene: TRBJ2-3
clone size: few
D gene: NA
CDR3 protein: CAIGRDITDTQYF
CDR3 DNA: TGTGCCATCGGTAGGGACATCACAGATACGCAGTATTTT

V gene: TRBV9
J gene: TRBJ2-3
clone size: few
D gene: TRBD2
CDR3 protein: CASSGGLGLDTQYF
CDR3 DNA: TGTGCCAGCAGCGGGGGACTAGGGCTAGATACGCAGTATTTT

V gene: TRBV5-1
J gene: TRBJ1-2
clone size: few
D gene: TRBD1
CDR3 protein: CASSWGQEGGYTF
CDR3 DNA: TGCGCCAGCAGCTGGGGACAGGAAGGTGGCTACACCTTC

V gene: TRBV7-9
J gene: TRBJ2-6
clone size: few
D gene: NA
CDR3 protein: CAGYSGANVLTF
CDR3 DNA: TGTGCCGGTTACTCTGGGGCCAACGTCCTGACTTTC

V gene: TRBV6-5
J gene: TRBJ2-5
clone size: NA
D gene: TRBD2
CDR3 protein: CASSSAGRGQETQYF
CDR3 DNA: TGTGCCAGCAGTTCCGCCGGGAGGGGCCAAGAGACCCAGTACTTC

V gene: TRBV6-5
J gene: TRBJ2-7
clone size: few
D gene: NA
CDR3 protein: CASSFSGSYEQYF
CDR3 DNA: TGTGCCAGCAGTTTTTCAGGATCCTACGAGCAGTACTTC

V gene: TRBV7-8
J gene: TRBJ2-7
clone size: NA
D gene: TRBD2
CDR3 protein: CASSFHSGRSYEQYF
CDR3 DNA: TGTGCCAGCAGCTTTCACAGCGGGAGATCATACGAGCAGTACTTC

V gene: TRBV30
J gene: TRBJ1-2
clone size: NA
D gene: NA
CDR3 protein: CAWSVRGYGYTF
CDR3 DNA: TGTGCCTGGAGTGTACGGGGCTATGGCTACACCTTC

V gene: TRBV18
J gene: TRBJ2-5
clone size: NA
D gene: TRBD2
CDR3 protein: CASSPLTSGVETQYF
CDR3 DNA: TGTGCCAGCTCACCGTTGACTAGCGGTGTGGAGACCCAGTACTTC

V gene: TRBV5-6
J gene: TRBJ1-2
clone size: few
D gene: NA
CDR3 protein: CASSSGPTTNYGYTF
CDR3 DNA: TGTGCCAGCAGCTCCGGGCCTACGACTAACTATGGCTACACCTTC

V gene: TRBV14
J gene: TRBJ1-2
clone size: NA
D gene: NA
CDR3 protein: CASSQWTNYGYTF
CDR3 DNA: TGTGCCAGCAGCCAATGGACCAACTATGGCTACACCTTC